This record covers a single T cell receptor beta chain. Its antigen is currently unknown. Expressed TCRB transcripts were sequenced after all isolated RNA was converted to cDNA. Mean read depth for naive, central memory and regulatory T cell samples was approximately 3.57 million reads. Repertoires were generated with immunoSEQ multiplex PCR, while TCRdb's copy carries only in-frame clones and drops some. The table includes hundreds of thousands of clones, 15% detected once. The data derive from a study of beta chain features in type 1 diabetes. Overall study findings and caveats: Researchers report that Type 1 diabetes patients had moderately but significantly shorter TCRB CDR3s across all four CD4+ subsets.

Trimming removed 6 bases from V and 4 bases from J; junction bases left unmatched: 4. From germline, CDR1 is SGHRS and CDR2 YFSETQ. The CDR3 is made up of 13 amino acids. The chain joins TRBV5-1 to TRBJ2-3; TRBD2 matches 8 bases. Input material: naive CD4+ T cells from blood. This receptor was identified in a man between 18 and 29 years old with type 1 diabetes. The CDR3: CASTPGGADTQYF. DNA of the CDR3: TGCGCCAGCACCCCCGGGGGGGCAGATACGCAGTATTTT.